Detailed here is one TCR beta chain. It was within 2 weeks before study entry that exposed participants met a COVID-19 case. CDR3 length: 13 residues. In germline, CDR1 is SQVTM, CDR2 ANQGSEA. This sample stems from a study of blood T cell repertoires in COVID-19. TCRdb's copy holds only in-frame clones and misses some; the assay was immunoSEQ multiplex PCR. The profile shows 300,000 or so clones, roughly nine tenths of them singletons. Sequencing was carried out using PBMCs or T cells enriched from blood (not recorded which). The rearrangement links TRBV29-1 to TRBJ2-7, with 7 bases fitting TRBD1. The sequence derives from a woman aged 45-65 years who had been exposed to COVID-19. CDR3 DNA sequence: TGCACTCTGAAGGGGGCGCATGGCTACGAGCAGTACTTC. Its translation: CTLKGAHGYEQYF.